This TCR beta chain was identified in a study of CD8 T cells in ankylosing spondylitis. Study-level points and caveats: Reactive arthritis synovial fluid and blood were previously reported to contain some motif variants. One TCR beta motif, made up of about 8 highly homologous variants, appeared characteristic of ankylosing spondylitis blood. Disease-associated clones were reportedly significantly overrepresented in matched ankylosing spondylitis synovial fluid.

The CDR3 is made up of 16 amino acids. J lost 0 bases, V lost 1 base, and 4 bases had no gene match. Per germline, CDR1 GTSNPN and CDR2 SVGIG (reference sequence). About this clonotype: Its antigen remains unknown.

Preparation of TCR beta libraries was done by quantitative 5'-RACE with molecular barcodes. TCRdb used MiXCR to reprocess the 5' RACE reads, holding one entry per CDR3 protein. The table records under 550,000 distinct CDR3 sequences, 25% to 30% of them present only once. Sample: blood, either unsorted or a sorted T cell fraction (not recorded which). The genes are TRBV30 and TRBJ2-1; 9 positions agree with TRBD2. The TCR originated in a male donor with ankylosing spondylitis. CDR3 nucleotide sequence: TGTGCCTGGAGTGCCTTAGCGGGAGACTCCTACAATGAGCAGTTCTTC. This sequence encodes CAWSALAGDSYNEQFF.